This T cell receptor (beta chain) stems from a study of CD8 T cells in ankylosing spondylitis. As to this clonotype: The antigen remains undetermined.

As the method for making TCR beta libraries, quantitative 5'-RACE with molecular barcodes was used. TCRdb reprocessed the 5' RACE reads via MiXCR and lists one record per CDR3 protein. The table records approximately 290,000 distinct CDR3 sequences, about a fifth of them present only once. CDR1 and CDR2 (germline): LGHNA, YSLEER. The CDR3 consists of 13 residues. Trimming cost V 4 bases and J 5 bases, with 9 bases left between them. Study results and limitations: As reported, disease-linked clones showed significant enrichment in matched ankylosing spondylitis synovial fluid. Disease-associated clonotypes exhibited CD8+ identity and were relatively infrequent in peripheral blood. Reactive arthritis synovial fluid and blood previously showed some of these motif variants.

This sequence joins TRBV4-3 and TRBJ2-1; D possibly corresponds to TRBD2 (6 bases). The sample comprised blood, either unsorted or a sorted T cell fraction (not recorded which). This sequence was found in a female donor with ankylosing spondylitis or in good health (not recorded which). CDR3 in DNA: TGCGCCAGCAGCCGGGGCGGGAACAATGAGCAGTTCTTC. Translated: CASSRGGNNEQFF.